This T cell receptor (beta chain) appears in the sequencing data of a study of T-cell memory formation after mild COVID-19. Study at large: Clustering of TCRs was largely donor specific.

This CDR3 comprises 12 residues. The V end lost 3 bases, the J end lost 6 bases, and 10 bases lay between the germline ends. CDR1 is DFQATT, CDR2 SNEGSKA, per germline (reference sequence). TCRdb passed the 5' RACE reads through MiXCR, listing each CDR3 protein once. The repertoire holds under 550,000 distinct CDR3 sequences, with about a sixth as singletons. In this sample, this clonotype turned up once. The specimen was PBMCs or a T cell subset sorted from them (not recorded which). The source of this sequence is a man aged 18 to 29 who had mild COVID-19 (a few samples of this study predate the infection). Cell type and time point are not known. The chain links TRBV20-1 to TRBJ2-3; D possibly corresponds to TRBD1 (6 bases). CDR3 nucleotide sequence: TGCAGTGCTAGCCTCGGACAGGATACGCAGTATTTT. This sequence encodes CSASLGQDTQYF.